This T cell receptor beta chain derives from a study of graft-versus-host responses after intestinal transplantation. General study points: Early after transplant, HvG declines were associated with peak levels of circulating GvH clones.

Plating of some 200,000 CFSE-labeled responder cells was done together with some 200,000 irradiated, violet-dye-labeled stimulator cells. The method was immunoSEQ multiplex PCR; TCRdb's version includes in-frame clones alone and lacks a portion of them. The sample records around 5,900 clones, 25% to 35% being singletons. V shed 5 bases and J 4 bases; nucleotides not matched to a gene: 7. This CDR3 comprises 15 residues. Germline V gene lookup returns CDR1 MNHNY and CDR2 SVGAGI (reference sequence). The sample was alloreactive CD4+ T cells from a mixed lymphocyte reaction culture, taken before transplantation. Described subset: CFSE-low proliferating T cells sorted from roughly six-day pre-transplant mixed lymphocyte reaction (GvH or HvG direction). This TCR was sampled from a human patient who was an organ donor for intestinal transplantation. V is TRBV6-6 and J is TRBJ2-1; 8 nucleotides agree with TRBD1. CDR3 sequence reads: CASSPTGGHYNEQFF. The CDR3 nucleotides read TGTGCCAGCAGTCCAACAGGGGGTCATTACAATGAGCAGTTCTTC.